These 30 T cell receptor beta chains originate from one sample sequenced in a study of blood T cells in healthy people across ages. The use of a sample-barcoded 5' primer and a J-beta primer mix characterized a second PCR of 7 to 11 cycles. TCRdb redid the calling of the 5' RACE reads with MiXCR, one entry per CDR3 protein. The sample contains 800,000 to 950,000 distinct CDR3 sequences, roughly 48% of which appear only once. The specimen was blood. Receptors originate from a man aged 25-40 years in good health.

This chain links TRBV11-2 with TRBJ1-2, with D tentatively TRBD1 (5 bases). CDR1 and CDR2 (germline): SGHAT, FQNNGV. V lost 5 bases and J 5 bases, leaving 21 bases between the germline ends. The CDR3 totals 16 residues. The CDR3 sequence: CASSLGAVAQAYGYTF. CDR3 nucleotide sequence: TGTGCCAGCAGCCTAGGGGCAGTCGCGCAGGCATATGGCTACACCTTC.

The CDR3 spells CASRSTTGYEQYF. The CDR3 DNA follows: TGTGCCAGCAGGTCAACGACAGGGTACGAGCAGTACTTC. The rearrangement uses TRBV27 and TRBJ2-7; TRBD1 agrees at 7 bases. The V gene's germline CDR1 is MNHEY and CDR2 SMNVEV (reference sequence). V was pared by 6 bases and J by 4 bases, with 6 bases of the junction left unmatched. The CDR3 totals 13 residues.

The rearrangement links TRBV7-2 to TRBJ1-2; D possibly corresponds to TRBD1 (5 bases). The CDR3 loop spans 16 amino acids. Trimming cost V 1 base and J 4 bases, with 16 bases left between them. CDR1 is SGHTA, CDR2 FQGNSA, per germline. The CDR3 bases are TGTGCCAGCAGCTTAGGACTTAGGGGACTGGGCTATGGCTACACCTTC. Translating gives CASSLGLRGLGYGYTF.

This clonotype was seen many times. V is TRBV20-1 and J is TRBJ2-7; 8 bases fit TRBD2. The trim removed 5 bases at V and 4 bases at J, leaving 13 bases unmatched. This CDR3 contains 15 residues. Germline CDR1 DFQATT, CDR2 SNEGSKA (reference sequence). As DNA, the CDR3 is TGCAGTGCTCCCAAACCCGGGGGGGCCTCATACGAGCAGTACTTC. Amino acid sequence: CSAPKPGGASYEQYF.

The V and J genes are TRBV6-1 and TRBJ2-3, with TRBD1 as a possible D gene (5 bases). Germline assignment: CDR1 MNHNS and CDR2 SASEGT. V was trimmed by 3 bases and J by 3 bases, leaving 13 bases between them. CDR3 size: 15 residues. CDR3 loop: CASSEGREVTDTQYF. DNA of the CDR3: TGTGCCAGCAGTGAGGGGCGCGAGGTTACAGATACGCAGTATTTT.

This clonotype was observed a few times. The chain uses TRBV12-3 or TRBV12-4 and TRBJ2-1, with D hard to call. The CDR3 extends over 14 amino acids. Trimming pared 0 bases from V and 3 bases from J, leaving 6 bases between. The DNA for the CDR3 is TGTGCCAGCAGTTTAGCGGACCTCTACAATGAGCAGTTCTTC. Translated: CASSLADLYNEQFF.

This clonotype was observed a handful of times. The chain couples TRBV12-3 or TRBV12-4 to TRBJ2-1, with D tentatively TRBD2 (6 bases). CDR3 length equals 15 residues. Trimming pared 7 bases from V and 0 bases from J, leaving 13 bases between. CDR3 residues: CASTFAGSSYNEQFF. Here the CDR3 DNA reads TGTGCCAGCACCTTCGCGGGGAGCTCCTACAATGAGCAGTTCTTC.

This chain uses TRBV5-1 with TRBJ2-5; D is possibly TRBD2 (6 bases). The germline V and J ends were trimmed by 5 bases and 1 base, with 15 bases remaining between them. CDR1 is SGHRS and CDR2 is YFSETQ in the germline V gene. This CDR3 has 15 residues. CDR3 coding DNA: TGCGCCAGCAGAAATCTGCGGGAATCCCAAGAGACCCAGTACTTC. It encodes CASRNLRESQETQYF.

This clonotype was counted only a few times. The CDR3 nucleotides read TGTGCCACCAGTGTCGACGAGCAGTACTTC. This translates into CATSVDEQYF. The gene calls are TRBV24-1 and TRBJ2-7; D is uncertain. The CDR3 sequence is 10 residues long. Germline V gives CDR1 KGHDR, CDR2 SFDVKD. V lost 5 bases to trimming and J lost 5 bases, with 3 bases between them.

This clonotype was found a few times. The V gene is TRBV3-1, the J gene TRBJ2-7, with 8 bases lining up with TRBD2. This CDR3 contains 15 residues. The ends lost 3 bases at V and 0 bases at J; junction bases unmatched: 4. The germline V gene encodes CDR1 LGHDT and CDR2 YNNKEL (reference sequence). In DNA, the CDR3 is TGTGCCAGCAGCCAGCAGCGGGGGAGCTCCTACGAGCAGTACTTC. Its translation: CASSQQRGSSYEQYF.

J is TRBJ2-3 and V is TRBV29-1, with 7 positions matching TRBD1. The J segment lost 1 base and the V segment lost 7 bases, leaving 8 bases of the junction unmatched. Per the germline V gene, CDR1 is SQVTM and CDR2 is ANQGSEA. This CDR3 region has 14 residues. The CDR3 bases are TGCAGCGCTGACAGGGCTGGTCGCACAGATACGCAGTATTTT. The encoded protein is CSADRAGRTDTQYF.

J is TRBJ2-6 and V is TRBV5-1, with 12 bases fitting TRBD1. Trimming cost V 4 bases and J 1 base; bases outside gene matches: 6. The CDR3 extends over 18 amino acids. Germline CDR1 reads SGHRS; CDR2 reads YFSETQ. CDR3 sequence reads: CASSAGQGAVSGANVLTF. Written as DNA, the CDR3 is TGCGCCAGCAGCGCGGGACAGGGGGCGGTATCTGGGGCCAACGTCCTGACTTTC. Full variable domain (missing parts from reference TRBV5-1 and TRBJ2-6): KAGVTQTPRYLIKTRGQQVTLSCSPISGHRSVSWYQQTPGQGLQFLFEYFSETQRNKGNFPGRFSGRQFSNSRSEMNVSTLELGDSALYLCASSAGQGAVSGANVLTFGAGSRLTVL.

The rearrangement links TRBV4-1 to TRBJ1-5; D uncertain. This CDR3 spans 11 amino acids. V was pared by 3 bases and J by 8 bases, with 5 bases between. Germline values: CDR1 MGHRA, CDR2 YSYEKL. DNA for the CDR3: TGCGCCAGCAGCCATTCCGAGCCCCAGCATTTT. Its translation is CASSHSEPQHF.

The chain links TRBV5-1 to TRBJ2-2; D perhaps matches TRBD2 (5 bases). CDR3 length: 15 residues. CDR1 and CDR2 from the germline V gene are SGHRS and YFSETQ. V gave up 1 base and J gave up 1 base, with 8 bases separating them. The CDR3 sequence is CASSLNGVNTGELFF. The CDR3 bases are TGCGCCAGCAGCTTGAACGGGGTGAACACCGGGGAGCTGTTTTTT.

The chain couples TRBV12-3 or TRBV12-4 to TRBJ2-1, with D possibly matching TRBD1 (6 bases). The CDR3 has 17 amino acids. Trimming stripped 8 bases from V and 0 bases from J, with 20 bases between. The CDR3 nucleotides are TGTGCCAGCGAACGGAAAGGGGGATTAAGCTCCTACAATGAGCAGTTCTTC. Its translation: CASERKGGLSSYNEQFF.

The gene calls are TRBV29-1 and TRBJ1-2; D unclear. This CDR3 is 12 amino acids long. Looked up from germline, CDR1 is SQVTM and CDR2 is ANQGSEA. The V and J ends lost 6 bases and 0 bases respectively, with 8 bases between them. CDR3 sequence reads: CSVSVTNYGYTF. CDR3 DNA: TGCAGCGTCAGCGTAACTAACTATGGCTACACCTTC.

This clonotype appeared a few times. The chain carries TRBV20-1 and TRBJ2-3; tentatively, D is TRBD2 (5 bases). Germline-derived CDR1 and CDR2 are DFQATT and SNEGSKA (reference sequence). CDR3 length: 13 residues. Trimming took 3 bases from V and 0 from J, leaving 7 bases between them. The CDR3 DNA reads TGCAGTGCTAGCGGGGAGAGCACAGATACGCAGTATTTT. It encodes CSASGESTDTQYF.

The chain links TRBV28 to TRBJ2-5; TRBD1 aligns across 8 bases. The ends lost 5 bases at V and 4 bases at J; junction bases unmatched: 12. CDR3 length equals 16 residues. CDR1 and CDR2 (germline): MDHEN, SYDVKM. The CDR3 nucleotides read TGTGCCAGCAGTCTTGACAGGGGAGTTCTTGGAGAGACCCAGTACTTC. The encoded protein is CASSLDRGVLGETQYF.

This clonotype was observed a few times. The chain combines TRBV28 with TRBJ2-7; tentative D call: TRBD1 (6 bases). This CDR3 spans 14 amino acids. The germline V gene has CDR1 MDHEN and CDR2 SYDVKM. Trimming took 8 bases from V and 2 from J, leaving 16 bases between them. The CDR3, as DNA: TGTGCCAGCGTCGGACCAGGGACACCCTACGAGCAGTACTTC. Protein sequence: CASVGPGTPYEQYF.

The chain couples TRBV5-1 to TRBJ2-3; maybe TRBD1 (6 bases). Germline assignment: CDR1 SGHRS and CDR2 YFSETQ. Trimming stripped 4 bases from V and 0 bases from J, with 12 bases between. The length of the CDR3 is 15 residues. The CDR3 is CASSSKQGSTDTQYF. DNA for the CDR3: TGCGCCAGCAGCAGCAAACAGGGAAGCACAGATACGCAGTATTTT.

This sequence joins TRBV2 and TRBJ1-1; 10 bases agree with TRBD1. V was pared by 4 bases and J by 6 bases, with 5 bases of the junction left unmatched. The germline CDR1 and CDR2 sequences are SNHLY and FYNNEI. This CDR3 comprises 14 residues. This CDR3 reads CASSGQGASPEAFF. For the CDR3, the DNA is TGTGCCAGCAGTGGACAGGGGGCGAGCCCTGAAGCTTTCTTT.

The chain employs TRBV6-2 or TRBV6-3 and TRBJ2-2; TRBD2 is a possible D gene (6 bases). Trimming shortened V by 2 bases and J by 6 bases, and 16 bases separated the two germline ends. The germline V gene encodes CDR1 MNHEY and CDR2 SVGEGT. CDR3 length: 16 residues. The CDR3 region is CASSYQTGVQPGELFF. CDR3 nucleotides: TGTGCCAGCAGTTACCAAACGGGGGTTCAGCCCGGGGAGCTGTTTTTT.

The V gene is TRBV6-1, the J gene TRBJ1-2; perhaps TRBD1 as D (6 bases). The CDR3 is made up of 16 amino acids. V was clipped by 7 bases and J by 5 bases, with 23 bases between them. CDR1 is MNHNS, CDR2 SASEGT, per germline. CDR3 region: CASTEGKNRAPYGYTF. CDR3 sequence (DNA): TGTGCCAGCACAGAGGGAAAAAACAGGGCACCTTATGGCTACACCTTC.

The gene calls are TRBV12-3 or TRBV12-4 and TRBJ2-1; TRBD2 might be the D (6 bases). The CDR3 has 13 amino acids. Trimming took off 7 bases at V and 5 bases at J, with 12 bases between the two ends. The CDR3 DNA follows: TGTGCCAGCACCCGGACTACCGACAATGAGCAGTTCTTC. This sequence encodes CASTRTTDNEQFF.

There are a few counts of this clonotype. The V and J genes are TRBV10-3 and TRBJ2-5; the D is unclear. Gene TRBJ2-7 matches the end of the DNA better, so the J call may be wrong. This CDR3 is 11 amino acids long. In germline, CDR1 is ENHRY, CDR2 SYGVKD. The CDR3 DNA follows: TGTGCCATCGGTTTAGAGTACGAGCAGTACTTC. This translates into CAIGLEYEQYF.

This clonotype was recorded a few times. The V gene is TRBV4-2, the J gene TRBJ2-7; no reliable D call. Trimming shortened V by 0 bases and J by 5 bases, and 11 bases separated the two germline ends. Germline CDR1 reads LGHNA; CDR2 reads YNFKEQ. The CDR3 is 14 residues long. For the CDR3, the DNA is TGTGCCAGCAGCCAAGAGACACACGCCAACGAGCAGTACTTC. It specifies CASSQETHANEQYF.

This clonotype has just a few counts. This chain uses TRBV4-1 with TRBJ2-7; 11 positions match TRBD2. The CDR3 runs 15 residues. Trimming took 2 bases from V and 3 from J; bases not matched to a gene: 3. Germline V gene sequence: CDR1 MGHRA, CDR2 YSYEKL. The CDR3 nucleotides read TGCGCCAGCAGCCAACTCCTAGCGGGGGGCTACGAGCAGTACTTC. Translating gives CASSQLLAGGYEQYF.

With respect to this clonotype: A much larger clone differs by one base, so this may be a read error. The V call is TRBV27, the J call TRBJ1-6; D gene uncertain. This CDR3 spans 15 amino acids. Per the germline V gene, CDR1 is MNHEY and CDR2 is SMNVEV (reference sequence). The CDR3 is CTSSVMSSYNSPLHF. The DNA of the CDR3 is TGTACCAGCAGCGTGATGAGCTCCTATAATTCACCCCTCCACTTT.

The chain joins TRBV3-1 to TRBJ1-2; maybe TRBD1 (5 bases). V lost 4 bases to trimming and J lost 0 bases, with 18 bases between them. CDR1 is LGHDT and CDR2 is YNNKEL in the germline V gene (reference sequence). The CDR3 runs 17 residues. CDR3 region: CASSPARGQTPNYGYTF. As DNA, the CDR3 is TGTGCCAGCAGCCCGGCGAGGGGCCAAACACCTAACTATGGCTACACCTTC.

This clonotype was detected a few times. The chain couples TRBV20-1 to TRBJ1-4; 11 bases match TRBD1. V was clipped by 7 bases and J by 8 bases; unmatched bases: 9. Germline values: CDR1 DFQATT, CDR2 SNEGSKA (reference sequence). The length of the CDR3 is 14 residues. The chain's CDR3 is CSVSPGTGGEKLFF. CDR3 sequence (DNA): TGCAGTGTTTCCCCCGGGACAGGGGGGGAAAAACTGTTTTTT.